Listed below are T cell receptor beta chains from one sample, sequenced in a study of CD8+ T cells in alopecia areata. TCRdb's copy holds only in-frame clones and misses some; the assay was immunoSEQ multiplex PCR. The profile shows approximately 120,000 clones, about 46% of them singletons. Sequencing input: NKG2D-low CD8+ T cells sorted from blood. These receptors all stem from a human donor with alopecia areata. Each CDR3 is given with its conserved first and last residue. D genes are given only for firm matches. Clone size is given for some rows only: seen once, a few or many times, or a class if the clone is expanded.

v_gene: TRBV7-9; d_gene: -; len: 13; j_gene: TRBJ2-5; abundance: few; CDR3aa: CASTPGSEETQYF; CDR3nt: TGTGCCAGCACTCCAGGCTCTGAAGAGACCCAGTACTTC
v_gene: TRBV29-1; d_gene: -; len: 11; j_gene: TRBJ2-7; abundance: -; CDR3aa: CSVDLDREQYF; CDR3nt: TGCAGCGTTGATTTGGACCGTGAGCAGTACTTC
v_gene: TRBV28; d_gene: -; len: 16; j_gene: TRBJ2-2; abundance: few; CDR3aa: CASSSRTVANTGELFF; CDR3nt: TGTGCCAGCAGTTCCCGGACAGTCGCGAACACCGGGGAGCTGTTTTTT
v_gene: TRBV5-6; d_gene: -; len: 13; j_gene: TRBJ1-1; abundance: -; CDR3aa: CASSWGRNTEAFF; CDR3nt: TGTGCCAGCAGCTGGGGCAGGAACACTGAAGCTTTCTTT
v_gene: TRBV7-9; d_gene: TRBD2; len: 15; j_gene: TRBJ2-1; abundance: few; CDR3aa: CASSPPSGSYNEQFF; CDR3nt: TGTGCCAGCAGCCCCCCTAGCGGTTCCTACAATGAGCAGTTCTTC
v_gene: TRBV13; d_gene: -; len: 15; j_gene: TRBJ2-1; abundance: -; CDR3aa: CASSKPGTTGNEQFF; CDR3nt: TGTGCCAGCAGCAAGCCCGGGACCACAGGGAATGAGCAGTTCTTC
v_gene: TRBV7-9; d_gene: -; len: 15; j_gene: TRBJ2-5; abundance: -; CDR3aa: CASSPPAGVRETQYF; CDR3nt: TGTGCCAGCAGCCCACCAGCCGGGGTGCGGGAGACCCAGTACTTC
v_gene: TRBV25-1; d_gene: -; len: 13; j_gene: TRBJ2-7; abundance: -; CDR3aa: CASSDPHGNEQYF; CDR3nt: TGTGCCAGCAGTGACCCCCACGGGAACGAGCAGTACTTC
v_gene: TRBV29-1; d_gene: -; len: 13; j_gene: TRBJ1-1; abundance: few; CDR3aa: CSVDRVGGTEAFF; CDR3nt: TGCAGCGTTGACAGGGTTGGAGGAACTGAAGCTTTCTTT
v_gene: TRBV4-1; d_gene: TRBD2; len: 16; j_gene: TRBJ2-3; abundance: -; CDR3aa: CASSQVAGGATDTQYF; CDR3nt: TGCGCCAGCAGCCAAGTTGCGGGGGGGGCGACAGATACGCAGTATTTT
v_gene: TRBV5-1; d_gene: -; len: 15; j_gene: TRBJ1-4; abundance: -; CDR3aa: CASSLSGGANEKLFF; CDR3nt: TGCGCCAGCAGTCTAAGCGGGGGGGCGAATGAAAAACTGTTTTTT
v_gene: TRBV18; d_gene: -; len: 17; j_gene: TRBJ2-6; abundance: few; CDR3aa: CASSPWWGSSGANVLTF; CDR3nt: TGTGCCAGCTCACCATGGTGGGGGAGCTCTGGGGCCAACGTCCTGACTTTC
v_gene: TRBV27; d_gene: -; len: 15; j_gene: TRBJ1-5; abundance: -; CDR3aa: CASSLSTLGDQPQHF; CDR3nt: TGTGCCAGCAGTTTATCGACCCTTGGCGATCAGCCCCAGCATTTT
v_gene: TRBV5-1; d_gene: -; len: 12; j_gene: TRBJ1-2; abundance: few; CDR3aa: CASSLAQDGYTF; CDR3nt: TGCGCCAGCAGCTTGGCCCAGGATGGCTACACCTTC
v_gene: TRBV29-1; d_gene: -; len: 15; j_gene: TRBJ2-7; abundance: few; CDR3aa: CSVAGMGRGGGEQYF; CDR3nt: TGCAGCGTTGCGGGGATGGGTAGGGGAGGAGGCGAGCAGTACTTC
v_gene: TRBV5-1; d_gene: TRBD1; len: 15; j_gene: TRBJ2-1; abundance: -; CDR3aa: CASSLPRDRSDEQFF; CDR3nt: TGCGCCAGCAGCTTACCTCGGGACAGGTCCGATGAGCAGTTCTTC
v_gene: TRBV29-1; d_gene: TRBD1; len: 14; j_gene: TRBJ2-7; abundance: few; CDR3aa: CSVDSGQGSGEQYF; CDR3nt: TGCAGCGTTGATTCCGGACAGGGATCAGGCGAGCAGTACTTC
v_gene: TRBV30; d_gene: -; len: 12; j_gene: TRBJ2-7; abundance: few; CDR3aa: CAWSESGYEQYF; CDR3nt: TGTGCCTGGAGTGAGAGTGGATACGAGCAGTACTTC
v_gene: TRBV29-1; d_gene: TRBD1; len: 14; j_gene: TRBJ2-3; abundance: -; CDR3aa: CSGLDRQLTDTQYF; CDR3nt: TGCAGCGGGCTGGACAGGCAACTCACAGATACGCAGTATTTT
v_gene: TRBV2; d_gene: -; len: 15; j_gene: TRBJ1-1; abundance: few; CDR3aa: CASTGGQKLPAEAFF; CDR3nt: TGTGCCAGCACGGGCGGACAAAAACTCCCAGCTGAAGCTTTCTTT
v_gene: TRBV10-3; d_gene: -; len: 15; j_gene: TRBJ2-3; abundance: few; CDR3aa: CAISESRGNTDTQYF; CDR3nt: TGTGCCATCAGTGAGAGTCGGGGGAACACAGATACGCAGTATTTT
v_gene: TRBV29-1; d_gene: -; len: 14; j_gene: TRBJ1-2; abundance: -; CDR3aa: CSVVDRTANYGYTF; CDR3nt: TGCAGCGTTGTAGACAGGACCGCTAACTATGGCTACACCTTC
v_gene: TRBV7-9; d_gene: -; len: 12; j_gene: TRBJ1-5; abundance: -; CDR3aa: CASSLGNQPQHF; CDR3nt: TGTGCCAGCAGCTTAGGCAATCAGCCCCAGCATTTT
v_gene: TRBV10-3; d_gene: -; len: 13; j_gene: TRBJ2-7; abundance: -; CDR3aa: CAISEPDSYEQYF; CDR3nt: TGTGCCATCAGTGAGCCCGACTCCTACGAGCAGTACTTC
v_gene: TRBV5-6; d_gene: -; len: 15; j_gene: TRBJ2-5; abundance: -; CDR3aa: CASSPWWTEQETQYF; CDR3nt: TGTGCCAGCAGCCCCTGGTGGACAGAACAAGAGACCCAGTACTTC
v_gene: TRBV2; d_gene: -; len: 14; j_gene: TRBJ2-7; abundance: few; CDR3aa: CASSVQDDSYEQYF; CDR3nt: TGTGCCAGCAGTGTACAGGACGACTCCTACGAGCAGTACTTC
v_gene: TRBV11-2; d_gene: TRBD2; len: 16; j_gene: TRBJ2-3; abundance: -; CDR3aa: CASSLGTSGGVDTQYF; CDR3nt: TGTGCCAGCAGCCTCGGGACTAGCGGGGGTGTTGATACGCAGTATTTT
v_gene: TRBV29-1; d_gene: -; len: 11; j_gene: TRBJ2-2; abundance: few; CDR3aa: CSVQGTGELFF; CDR3nt: TGCAGCGTCCAGGGGACCGGGGAGCTGTTTTTT
v_gene: TRBV27; d_gene: -; len: 15; j_gene: TRBJ1-5; abundance: once; CDR3aa: CASSLARYSNQPQHF; CDR3nt: TGTGCCAGCAGTTTAGCCAGGTATAGCAATCAGCCCCAGCATTTT
v_gene: TRBV28; d_gene: TRBD1; len: 15; j_gene: TRBJ2-1; abundance: -; CDR3aa: CASSLYTGTVNEQFF; CDR3nt: TGTGCCAGCAGTCTATACACCGGGACAGTCAATGAGCAGTTCTTC
v_gene: TRBV29-1; d_gene: TRBD1; len: 14; j_gene: TRBJ2-7; abundance: -; CDR3aa: CSVVIRDRGLEQYF; CDR3nt: TGCAGCGTTGTCATCCGGGACAGGGGGCTCGAGCAGTACTTC
v_gene: TRBV30; d_gene: -; len: 11; j_gene: TRBJ1-1; abundance: few; CDR3aa: CACGGDTEAFF; CDR3nt: TGTGCCTGTGGAGGCGACACTGAAGCTTTCTTT
v_gene: TRBV5-1; d_gene: -; len: 15; j_gene: TRBJ1-2; abundance: -; CDR3aa: CASSLVAWQGGGYTF; CDR3nt: TGCGCCAGCAGCTTGGTGGCTTGGCAGGGTGGTGGCTACACCTTC
v_gene: TRBV30; d_gene: TRBD2; len: 18; j_gene: TRBJ2-1; abundance: -; CDR3aa: CAWSPTSGRMRSYNEQFF; CDR3nt: TGTGCCTGGAGTCCGACTAGCGGGAGGATGAGGTCCTACAATGAGCAGTTCTTC
v_gene: TRBV29-1; d_gene: TRBD1; len: 15; j_gene: TRBJ2-1; abundance: few; CDR3aa: CSVEGGQGVSNEQFF; CDR3nt: TGCAGCGTTGAGGGGGGACAGGGGGTGAGCAATGAGCAGTTCTTC
v_gene: TRBV7-2; d_gene: TRBD2; len: 14; j_gene: TRBJ2-7; abundance: few; CDR3aa: CASSTLAGGNEQYF; CDR3nt: TGTGCCAGCAGCACCCTAGCGGGGGGAAACGAGCAGTACTTC
v_gene: TRBV30; d_gene: -; len: 13; j_gene: TRBJ2-1; abundance: few; CDR3aa: CAWSMASYNEQFF; CDR3nt: TGTGCCTGGAGTATGGCTTCCTACAATGAGCAGTTCTTC
v_gene: TRBV27; d_gene: -; len: 13; j_gene: TRBJ2-4; abundance: few; CDR3aa: CASSTLAKNIQYF; CDR3nt: TGTGCCAGCAGTACACTAGCCAAAAACATTCAGTACTTC
v_gene: TRBV2; d_gene: -; len: 10; j_gene: TRBJ2-1; abundance: -; CDR3aa: CASSDTEQFF; CDR3nt: TGTGCCAGCAGTGACACCGAGCAGTTCTTC
v_gene: TRBV5-1; d_gene: -; len: 14; j_gene: TRBJ2-7; abundance: -; CDR3aa: CASSLRGGSYEQYF; CDR3nt: TGCGCCAGCAGCTTGAGGGGGGGATCCTACGAGCAGTACTTC
v_gene: TRBV5-4; d_gene: TRBD1; len: 15; j_gene: TRBJ2-7; abundance: -; CDR3aa: CASSFWDRVTPEQYF; CDR3nt: TGTGCCAGCAGCTTTTGGGACAGGGTCACTCCCGAGCAGTACTTC
v_gene: TRBV29-1; d_gene: TRBD2; len: 16; j_gene: TRBJ2-1; abundance: -; CDR3aa: CSVEDLVAGVYNEQFF; CDR3nt: TGCAGCGTTGAAGATCTGGTAGCGGGAGTCTACAATGAGCAGTTCTTC
v_gene: TRBV6-6; d_gene: TRBD1; len: 14; j_gene: TRBJ1-2; abundance: -; CDR3aa: CASSPSGGGYGYTF; CDR3nt: TGTGCCAGCAGCCCCTCAGGGGGTGGCTATGGCTACACCTTC
v_gene: TRBV11-2; d_gene: -; len: 13; j_gene: TRBJ2-5; abundance: -; CDR3aa: CASKQNGEETQYF; CDR3nt: TGTGCCAGCAAACAAAACGGCGAAGAGACCCAGTACTTC
v_gene: TRBV29-1; d_gene: -; len: 10; j_gene: TRBJ1-1; abundance: -; CDR3aa: CSSVNTEAFF; CDR3nt: TGCAGCTCCGTCAACACTGAAGCTTTCTTT
v_gene: TRBV6-5; d_gene: -; len: 12; j_gene: TRBJ2-7; abundance: -; CDR3aa: CASSPDRHEQYF; CDR3nt: TGTGCCAGCAGTCCGGATCGCCACGAGCAGTACTTC
v_gene: TRBV5-6; d_gene: -; len: 12; j_gene: TRBJ2-6; abundance: -; CDR3aa: CASSLEANVLTF; CDR3nt: TGTGCCAGCAGCTTGGAGGCCAACGTCCTGACTTTC
v_gene: TRBV29-1; d_gene: -; len: 10; j_gene: TRBJ2-7; abundance: -; CDR3aa: CSVQQGMLYF; CDR3nt: TGCAGCGTCCAACAGGGAATGCTGTACTTC
v_gene: TRBV5-6; d_gene: -; len: 12; j_gene: TRBJ1-1; abundance: -; CDR3aa: CASSRGTSEAFF; CDR3nt: TGTGCCAGCAGCCGAGGGACTTCTGAAGCTTTCTTT
v_gene: TRBV7-2; d_gene: TRBD1; len: 16; j_gene: TRBJ1-4; abundance: few; CDR3aa: CASSPWDRGENEKLFF; CDR3nt: TGTGCCAGCAGCCCTTGGGACAGGGGAGAAAATGAAAAACTGTTTTTT
v_gene: TRBV6-6; d_gene: -; len: 15; j_gene: TRBJ1-5; abundance: -; CDR3aa: CASAGTPFSNQPQHF; CDR3nt: TGTGCCAGTGCAGGGACACCGTTTAGCAATCAGCCCCAGCATTTT
v_gene: TRBV29-1; d_gene: -; len: 15; j_gene: TRBJ1-1; abundance: few; CDR3aa: CSVDLGGPMNTEAFF; CDR3nt: TGCAGCGTTGATCTTGGGGGTCCGATGAACACTGAAGCTTTCTTT
v_gene: TRBV30; d_gene: -; len: 15; j_gene: TRBJ2-1; abundance: -; CDR3aa: CAWRGIFGARDEQFF; CDR3nt: TGTGCCTGGAGGGGCATTTTCGGGGCCCGCGATGAGCAGTTCTTC
v_gene: TRBV29-1; d_gene: TRBD1; len: 15; j_gene: TRBJ2-2; abundance: -; CDR3aa: CSAEEVTGGFGELFF; CDR3nt: TGCAGCGCCGAAGAGGTGACAGGGGGCTTCGGGGAGCTGTTTTTT